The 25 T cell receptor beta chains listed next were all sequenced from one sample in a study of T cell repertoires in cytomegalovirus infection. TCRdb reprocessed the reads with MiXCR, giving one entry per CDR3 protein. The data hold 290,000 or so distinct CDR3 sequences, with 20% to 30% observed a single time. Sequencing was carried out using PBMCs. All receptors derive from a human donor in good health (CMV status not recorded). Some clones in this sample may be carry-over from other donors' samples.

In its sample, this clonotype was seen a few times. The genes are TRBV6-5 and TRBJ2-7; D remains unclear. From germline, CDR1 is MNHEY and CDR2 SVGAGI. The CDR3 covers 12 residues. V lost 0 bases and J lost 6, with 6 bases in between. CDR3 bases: TGTGCCAGCAGTTACTCGATTGGCGAGCAGTACTTC. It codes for CASSYSIGEQYF.

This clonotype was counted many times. The CDR3 coding sequence is TGTGCCAGCAGCCCGCTAGGGACAGCGCCGAACACCATATATTTT. Its protein is CASSPLGTAPNTIYF. This rearrangement joins TRBV7-2 to TRBJ1-3; 7 bases map to TRBD1. The germline CDR1 and CDR2 sequences are SGHTA and FQGNSA. V shed 5 bases, J shed 7 bases, and the junction held 11 bases outside the gene matches. The CDR3 is made up of 15 amino acids.

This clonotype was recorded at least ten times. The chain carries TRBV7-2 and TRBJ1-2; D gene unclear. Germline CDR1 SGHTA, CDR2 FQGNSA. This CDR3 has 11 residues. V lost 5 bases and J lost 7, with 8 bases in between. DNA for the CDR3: TGTGCCAGCAGCGAGGGCGGTGGCTACACCTTC. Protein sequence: CASSEGGGYTF.

This chain's CDR3 is CASSYGGAGKNIQYF. As DNA, the CDR3 is TGTGCCAGCAGTTATGGGGGCGCGGGCAAAAACATTCAGTACTTC. The rearrangement uses TRBV6-2 or TRBV6-3 and TRBJ2-4, with a tentative D call TRBD1 (6 bases). CDR3 length: 15 amino acids. The V gene's germline CDR1 is MNHEY and CDR2 SVGEGT. Trimming took 3 bases from V and 3 from J, leaving 12 bases between them.

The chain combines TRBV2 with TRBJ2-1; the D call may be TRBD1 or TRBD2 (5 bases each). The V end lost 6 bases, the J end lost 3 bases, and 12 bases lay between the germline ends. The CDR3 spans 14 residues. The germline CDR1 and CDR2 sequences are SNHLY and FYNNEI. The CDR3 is CASRFGDHYNEQFF. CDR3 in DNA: TGTGCCAGCAGGTTTGGGGACCACTACAATGAGCAGTTCTTC. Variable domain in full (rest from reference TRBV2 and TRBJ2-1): EPEVTQTPSHQVTQMGQEVILRCVPISNHLYFYWYRQILGQKVEFLVSFYNNEISEKSEIFDDQFSVERPDGSNFTLKIRSTKLEDSAMYFCASRFGDHYNEQFFGPGTRLTVL.

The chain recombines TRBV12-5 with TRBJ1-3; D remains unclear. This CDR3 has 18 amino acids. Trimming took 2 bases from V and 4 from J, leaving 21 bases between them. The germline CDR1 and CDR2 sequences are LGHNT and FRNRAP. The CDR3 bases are TGTGCTAGTGGTTTGACCCCCGGAGGAGACTACAGCGGAAACACCATATATTTT. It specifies CASGLTPGGDYSGNTIYF.

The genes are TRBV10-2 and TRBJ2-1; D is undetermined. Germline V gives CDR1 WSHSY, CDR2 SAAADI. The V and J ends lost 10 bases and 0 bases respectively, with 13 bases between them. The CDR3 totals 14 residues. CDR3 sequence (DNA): TGCGCCACTAGACATGCGAACTCCTACAATGAGCAGTTCTTC. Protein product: CATRHANSYNEQFF.

The CDR3 reads CASRALRWPFF. CDR3 DNA: TGTGCCAGCAGAGCTCTGAGGTGGCCTTTCTTT. The chain carries TRBV28 and TRBJ1-1, with D hard to call. The CDR3 is 11 residues long. CDR1 MDHEN and CDR2 SYDVKM come from the germline V gene. Trimming took off 6 bases at V and 12 bases at J, with 14 bases between the two ends. Full variable domain (outside the CDR3, taken from reference TRBV28 and TRBJ1-1): DVKVTQSSRYLVKRTGEKVFLECVQDMDHENMFWYRQDPGLGLRLIYFSYDVKMKEKGDIPEGYSVSREKKERFSLILESASTNQTSMYLCASRALRWPFFGQGTRLTVV.

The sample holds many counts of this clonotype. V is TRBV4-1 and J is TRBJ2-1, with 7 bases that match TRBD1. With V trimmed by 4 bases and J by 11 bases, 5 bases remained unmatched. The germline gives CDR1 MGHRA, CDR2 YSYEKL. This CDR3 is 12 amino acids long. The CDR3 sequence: CASSLPGQQQFF. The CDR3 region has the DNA TGCGCCAGCAGCCTACCGGGACAGCAGCAGTTCTTC.

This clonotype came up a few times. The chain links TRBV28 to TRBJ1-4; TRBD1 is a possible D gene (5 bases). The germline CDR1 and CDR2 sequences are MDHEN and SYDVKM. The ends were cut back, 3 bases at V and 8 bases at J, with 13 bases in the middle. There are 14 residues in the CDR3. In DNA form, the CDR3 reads TGTGCCAGCAGTTTGAGCAGGGTGGGGGAAAAACTGTTTTTT. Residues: CASSLSRVGEKLFF.

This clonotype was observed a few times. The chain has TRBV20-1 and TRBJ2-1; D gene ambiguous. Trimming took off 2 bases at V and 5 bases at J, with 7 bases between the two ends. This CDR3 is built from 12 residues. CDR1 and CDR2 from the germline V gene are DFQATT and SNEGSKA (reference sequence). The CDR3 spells CSARRPNNEQFF. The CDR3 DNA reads TGCAGTGCTAGAAGACCCAACAATGAGCAGTTCTTC.

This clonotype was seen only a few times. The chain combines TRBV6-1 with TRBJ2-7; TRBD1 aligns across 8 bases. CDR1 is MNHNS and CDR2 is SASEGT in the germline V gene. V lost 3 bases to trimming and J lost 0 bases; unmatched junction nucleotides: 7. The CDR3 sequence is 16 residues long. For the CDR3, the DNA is TGTGCCAGCAGTGACGCTGCCGGGACAGGCTCCTACGAGCAGTACTTC. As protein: CASSDAAGTGSYEQYF.

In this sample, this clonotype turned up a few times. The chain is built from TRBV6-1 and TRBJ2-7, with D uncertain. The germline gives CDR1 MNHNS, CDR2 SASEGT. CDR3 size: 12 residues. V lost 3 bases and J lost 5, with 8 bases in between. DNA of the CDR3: TGTGCCAGCAGTGAGATGGGGAACGAGCAGTACTTC. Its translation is CASSEMGNEQYF.

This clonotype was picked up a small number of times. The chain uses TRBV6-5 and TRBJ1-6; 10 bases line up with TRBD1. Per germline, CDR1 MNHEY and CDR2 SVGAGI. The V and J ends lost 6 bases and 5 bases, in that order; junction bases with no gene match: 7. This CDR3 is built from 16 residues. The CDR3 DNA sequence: TGTGCCAGCAGCTGGGACAGGGGTGTCCATAATTCACCCCTCCACTTT. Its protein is CASSWDRGVHNSPLHF.

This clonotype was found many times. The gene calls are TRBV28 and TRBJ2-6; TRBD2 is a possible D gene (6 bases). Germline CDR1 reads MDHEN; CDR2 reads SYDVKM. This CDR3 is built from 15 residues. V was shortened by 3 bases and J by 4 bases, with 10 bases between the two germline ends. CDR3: CASSLSAGGANVLTF. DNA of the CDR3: TGTGCCAGCAGTTTGTCCGCGGGAGGGGCCAACGTCCTGACTTTC. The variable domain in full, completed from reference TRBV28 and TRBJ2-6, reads DVKVTQSSRYLVKRTGEKVFLECVQDMDHENMFWYRQDPGLGLRLIYFSYDVKMKEKGDIPEGYSVSREKKERFSLILESASTNQTSMYLCASSLSAGGANVLTFGAGSRLTVL.

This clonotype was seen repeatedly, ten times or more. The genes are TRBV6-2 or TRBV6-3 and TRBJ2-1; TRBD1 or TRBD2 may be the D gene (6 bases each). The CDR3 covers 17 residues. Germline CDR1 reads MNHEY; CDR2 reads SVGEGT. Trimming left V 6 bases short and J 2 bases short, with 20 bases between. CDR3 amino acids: CASRHIREGGTYNEQFF. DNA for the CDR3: TGTGCCAGCAGACATATTAGGGAAGGGGGGACCTACAATGAGCAGTTCTTC.

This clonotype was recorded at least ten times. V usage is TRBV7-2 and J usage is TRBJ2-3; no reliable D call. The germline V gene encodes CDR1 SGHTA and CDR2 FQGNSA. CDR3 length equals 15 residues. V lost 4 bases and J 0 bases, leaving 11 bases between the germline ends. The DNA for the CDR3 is TGTGCCAGCAGCTACGGACCCCTGAGCACAGATACGCAGTATTTT. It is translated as CASSYGPLSTDTQYF.

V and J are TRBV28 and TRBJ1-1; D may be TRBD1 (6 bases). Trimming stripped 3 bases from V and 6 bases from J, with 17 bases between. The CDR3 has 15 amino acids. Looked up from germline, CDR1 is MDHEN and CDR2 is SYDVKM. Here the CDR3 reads CASSFAGATAPEAFF. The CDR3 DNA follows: TGTGCCAGCAGTTTTGCGGGGGCCACCGCCCCTGAAGCTTTCTTT.

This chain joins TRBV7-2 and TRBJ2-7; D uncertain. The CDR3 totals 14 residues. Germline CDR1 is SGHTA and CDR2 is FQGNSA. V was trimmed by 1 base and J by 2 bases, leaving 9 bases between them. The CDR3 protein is CASSLDIFPYEQYF. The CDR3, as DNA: TGTGCCAGCAGCTTAGATATTTTTCCCTACGAGCAGTACTTC.

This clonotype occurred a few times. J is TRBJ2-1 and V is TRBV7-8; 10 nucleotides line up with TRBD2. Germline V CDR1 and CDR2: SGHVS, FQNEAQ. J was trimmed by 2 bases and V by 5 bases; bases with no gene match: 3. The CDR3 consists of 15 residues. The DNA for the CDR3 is TGTGCCAGCAGCCTTAGCGGGAGGACCTACAATGAGCAGTTCTTC. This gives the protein CASSLSGRTYNEQFF.

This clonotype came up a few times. The CDR3 coding sequence is TGTGCCAGTAGCTACAGGGCTTTCAATCAGCCCCAGCATTTT. Amino acids: CASSYRAFNQPQHF. This chain links TRBV19 with TRBJ1-5; a possible D gene is TRBD1 (6 bases). CDR3 length: 14 amino acids. V was trimmed by 6 bases and J by 3 bases, leaving 12 bases between them. The germline gives CDR1 LNHDA, CDR2 SQIVND (reference sequence).

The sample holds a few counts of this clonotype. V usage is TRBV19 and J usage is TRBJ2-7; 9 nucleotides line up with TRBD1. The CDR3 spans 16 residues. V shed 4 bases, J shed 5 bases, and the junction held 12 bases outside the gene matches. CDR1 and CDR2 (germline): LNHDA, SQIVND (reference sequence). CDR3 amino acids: CASSTAAGTGFDEQYF. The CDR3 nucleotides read TGTGCCAGTAGTACCGCAGCCGGGACAGGGTTCGACGAGCAGTACTTC.

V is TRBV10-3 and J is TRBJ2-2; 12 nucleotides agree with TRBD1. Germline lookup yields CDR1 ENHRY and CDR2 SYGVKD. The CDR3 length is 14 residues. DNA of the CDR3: TGTGCATCCGGGACAGGGGGCATCAGCGGGGAGCTGTTTTTT. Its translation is CASGTGGISGELFF.

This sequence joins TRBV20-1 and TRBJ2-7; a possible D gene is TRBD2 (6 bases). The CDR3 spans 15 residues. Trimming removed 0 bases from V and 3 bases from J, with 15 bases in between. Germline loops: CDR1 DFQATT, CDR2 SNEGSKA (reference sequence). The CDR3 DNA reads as TGCAGTGCTAGAGATCGGGAGTGGGGGATCTACGAGCAGTACTTC. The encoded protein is CSARDREWGIYEQYF.

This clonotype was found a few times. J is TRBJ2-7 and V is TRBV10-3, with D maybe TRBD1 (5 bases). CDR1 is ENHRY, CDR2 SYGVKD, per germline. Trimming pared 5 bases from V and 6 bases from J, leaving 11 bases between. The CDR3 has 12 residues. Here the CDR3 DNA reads TGTGCCATCAGTCCCAGGGATCTCGAGCAGTACTTC. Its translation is CAISPRDLEQYF.